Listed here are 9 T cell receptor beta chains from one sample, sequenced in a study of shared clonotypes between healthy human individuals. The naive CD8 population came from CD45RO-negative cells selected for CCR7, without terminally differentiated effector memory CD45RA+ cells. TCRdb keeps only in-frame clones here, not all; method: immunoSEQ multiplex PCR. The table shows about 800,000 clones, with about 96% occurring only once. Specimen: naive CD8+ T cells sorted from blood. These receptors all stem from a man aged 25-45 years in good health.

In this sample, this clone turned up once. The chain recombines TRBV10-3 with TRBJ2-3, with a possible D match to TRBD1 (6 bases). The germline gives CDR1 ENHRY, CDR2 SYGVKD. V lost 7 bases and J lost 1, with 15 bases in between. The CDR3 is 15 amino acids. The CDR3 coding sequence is TGTGCCATCAAGAAGGGGGAGAGCGGCACAGATACGCAGTATTTT. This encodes CAIKKGESGTDTQYF.

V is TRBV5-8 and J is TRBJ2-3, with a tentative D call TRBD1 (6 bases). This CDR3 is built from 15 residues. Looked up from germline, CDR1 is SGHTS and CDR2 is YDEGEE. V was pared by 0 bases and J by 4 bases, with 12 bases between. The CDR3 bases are TGTGCCAGCAGCTTGGATGACCAGGGGCCAGATACGCAGTATTTT. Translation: CASSLDDQGPDTQYF.

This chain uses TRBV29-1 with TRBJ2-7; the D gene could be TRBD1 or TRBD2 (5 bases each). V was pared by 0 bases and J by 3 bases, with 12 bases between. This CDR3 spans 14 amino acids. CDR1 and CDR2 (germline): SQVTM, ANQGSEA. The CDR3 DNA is TGCAGCGTTGAAGACCGAGGGGAGCGCTACGAGCAGTACTTC. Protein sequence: CSVEDRGERYEQYF.

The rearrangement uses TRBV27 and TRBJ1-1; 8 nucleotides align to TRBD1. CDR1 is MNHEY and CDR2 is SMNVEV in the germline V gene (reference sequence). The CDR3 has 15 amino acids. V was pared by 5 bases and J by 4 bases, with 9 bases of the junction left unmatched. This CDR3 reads CASSPLNRGGTEAFF. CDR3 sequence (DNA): TGTGCCAGCAGTCCACTGAACAGGGGGGGCACTGAAGCTTTCTTT.

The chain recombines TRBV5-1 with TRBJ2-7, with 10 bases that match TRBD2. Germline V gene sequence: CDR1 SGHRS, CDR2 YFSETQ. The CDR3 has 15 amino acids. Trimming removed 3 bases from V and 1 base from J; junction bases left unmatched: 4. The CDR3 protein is CASSSIAGGSYEQYF. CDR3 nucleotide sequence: TGCGCCAGCAGCTCCATAGCGGGAGGATCCTACGAGCAGTACTTC.

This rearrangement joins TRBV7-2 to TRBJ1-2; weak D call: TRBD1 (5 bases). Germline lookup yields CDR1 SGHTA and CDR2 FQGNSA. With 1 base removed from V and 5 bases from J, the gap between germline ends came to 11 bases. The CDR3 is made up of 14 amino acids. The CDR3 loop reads CASSLDPGRYGYTF. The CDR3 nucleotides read TGTGCCAGCAGCTTAGATCCAGGGAGGTATGGCTACACCTTC.

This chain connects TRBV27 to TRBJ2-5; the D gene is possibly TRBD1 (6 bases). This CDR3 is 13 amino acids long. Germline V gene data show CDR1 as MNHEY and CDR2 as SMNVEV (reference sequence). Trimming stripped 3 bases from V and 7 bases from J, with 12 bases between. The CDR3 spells CASSLGHTTTQYF. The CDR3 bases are TGTGCCAGCAGTTTGGGACATACCACGACCCAGTACTTC.

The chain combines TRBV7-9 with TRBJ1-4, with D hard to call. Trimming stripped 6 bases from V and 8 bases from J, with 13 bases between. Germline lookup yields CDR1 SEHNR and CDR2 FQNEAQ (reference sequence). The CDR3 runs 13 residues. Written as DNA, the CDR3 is TGTGCCAGCAGGGACCGGGAGCGGGAAAAACTGTTTTTT. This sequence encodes CASRDREREKLFF.

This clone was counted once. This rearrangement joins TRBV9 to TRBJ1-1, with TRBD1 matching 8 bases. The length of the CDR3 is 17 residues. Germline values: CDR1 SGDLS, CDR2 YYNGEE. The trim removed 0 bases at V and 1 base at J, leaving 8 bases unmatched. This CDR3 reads CASSVVPRDRKNTEAFF. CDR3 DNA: TGTGCCAGCAGCGTAGTTCCCCGGGACAGGAAGAACACTGAAGCTTTCTTT.